This passage covers 20 T cell receptor beta chains from one sample sequenced in a study of blood T cell repertoires in COVID-19. Profiling relied on immunoSEQ multiplex PCR, and the TCRdb table lists in-frame clones only, not all of them. The sample lists approximately 61,000 clones; about 90% were seen once. Sample: peripheral blood. These receptors originate from an elderly woman with active COVID-19.

The rearrangement uses TRBV9 and TRBJ2-5; 8 bases match TRBD2. There are 16 residues in the CDR3. CDR1 and CDR2 (germline): SGDLS, YYNGEE. J was trimmed by 2 bases and V by 4 bases; bases with no gene match: 10. The CDR3 loop is CASSPARTSGQETQYF. CDR3 sequence (DNA): TGTGCCAGCAGCCCCGCCCGCACTAGCGGTCAAGAGACCCAGTACTTC.

This clone was counted a few times. The chain combines TRBV24-1 with TRBJ1-5; D possibly corresponds to TRBD1 (5 bases). Trimming took off 4 bases at V and 2 bases at J, with 11 bases between the two ends. Germline V gives CDR1 KGHDR, CDR2 SFDVKD. CDR3 length: 15 amino acids. CDR3 amino acids: CATSESGVGNQPQHF. The CDR3 DNA is TGTGCCACCAGTGAATCGGGGGTGGGCAATCAGCCCCAGCATTTT.

The V gene is TRBV4-2, the J gene TRBJ2-3; 8 nucleotides match TRBD2. J was trimmed by 5 bases and V by 4 bases; bases with no gene match: 11. Germline values: CDR1 LGHNA, CDR2 YNFKEQ. CDR3 length: 16 amino acids. The CDR3 DNA is TGTGCCAGCAGCCCCGGCGGAGCGGGGGACTTAGATACGCAGTATTTT. This gives the protein CASSPGGAGDLDTQYF.

This clone has more than one count but fewer than ten. This rearrangement joins TRBV18 to TRBJ2-5, with 8 bases lining up with TRBD2. J gave up 5 bases and V 2 bases, and 1 base lay outside the gene matches. The CDR3 has 13 amino acids. The germline V gene encodes CDR1 KGHSH and CDR2 LQKENI. This CDR3 reads CASSPRLAETQYF. CDR3 nucleotides: TGTGCCAGCTCACCAAGACTAGCGGAGACCCAGTACTTC.

This clone showed up just a few times. V is TRBV19 and J is TRBJ2-6, with D perhaps TRBD2 (5 bases). The CDR3 is 14 residues long. Germline V gives CDR1 LNHDA, CDR2 SQIVND (reference sequence). Trimming cost V 6 bases and J 3 bases, with 9 bases left between them. The CDR3 protein is CASRDFGGANVLTF. CDR3 in DNA: TGTGCCAGTAGGGACTTCGGTGGGGCCAACGTCCTGACTTTC.

The chain recombines TRBV5-1 with TRBJ2-1, with D tentatively TRBD2 (7 bases). The CDR3 is 15 amino acids. V gave up 4 bases and J gave up 5 bases, with 16 bases separating them. Germline loops: CDR1 SGHRS, CDR2 YFSETQ. This CDR3 reads CASSRGGPDDNEQFF. CDR3 sequence (DNA): TGCGCCAGCAGCAGGGGGGGGCCGGACGACAATGAGCAGTTCTTC.

This chain links TRBV6-2 or TRBV6-3 with TRBJ2-5; TRBD1 might be the D (6 bases). V lost 5 bases and J lost 4, with 17 bases in between. The CDR3 runs 15 residues. Looked up from germline, CDR1 is MNHEY and CDR2 is SVGEGT. CDR3 in DNA: TGTGCCAGCAGTCCGTCCGGGACACCCGGAGAGACCCAGTACTTC. This sequence encodes CASSPSGTPGETQYF.

The J gene is TRBJ1-1, the V gene TRBV4-3; a weak D match, TRBD1 (5 bases). The CDR3 is 14 amino acids. The germline V and J ends were trimmed by 4 bases and 5 bases, with 14 bases remaining between them. Germline lookup yields CDR1 LGHNA and CDR2 YSLEER. The CDR3 is CASSPRLGGTEAFF. DNA for the CDR3: TGCGCCAGCAGCCCAAGACTGGGGGGGACTGAAGCTTTCTTT.

This clone was counted a single time. The chain joins TRBV5-6 to TRBJ1-4, with TRBD1 as a possible D gene (6 bases). V was trimmed by 2 bases and J by 8 bases, leaving 13 bases between them. The V gene's germline CDR1 is SGHDT and CDR2 YYEEEE. The CDR3 spans 14 residues. The CDR3 bases are TGTGCCAGCAGCTTCGCAGGGGCAGGGGAAAAACTGTTTTTT. As protein: CASSFAGAGEKLFF.

The V call is TRBV7-2, the J call TRBJ2-1; no reliable D call. Trimming shortened V by 4 bases and J by 3 bases, and 4 bases separated the two germline ends. The CDR3 has 12 amino acids. CDR1 and CDR2 (germline): SGHTA, FQGNSA. The CDR3 region is CASSSIYNEQFF. The DNA for the CDR3 is TGTGCCAGCAGCTCCATCTACAATGAGCAGTTCTTC. Complete variable domain (other parts from reference TRBV7-2 and TRBJ2-1): GAGVSQSPSNKVTEKGKDVELRCDPISGHTALYWYRQSLGQGLEFLIYFQGNSAPDKSGLPSDRFSAERTGGSVSTLTIQRTQQEDSAVYLCASSSIYNEQFFGPGTRLTVL.

The chain carries TRBV5-1 and TRBJ2-3; D gene ambiguous. Germline loops: CDR1 SGHRS, CDR2 YFSETQ. Between the trimmed V and J ends, which lost 0 bases and 0 bases, there was a span of 8 bases. The CDR3 totals 15 residues. The CDR3 region is CASSLDSTSTDTQYF. The CDR3 DNA follows: TGCGCCAGCAGCTTGGACTCTACGAGCACAGATACGCAGTATTTT.

This clone came up once. The genes are TRBV30 and TRBJ1-1; 10 bases are a match to TRBD1. This CDR3 is built from 14 residues. Germline V gene lookup returns CDR1 GTSNPN and CDR2 SVGIG (reference sequence). V lost 3 bases, J lost 4 bases, and 5 bases stayed unmatched. CDR3 region: CAWRTGGLVTEAFF. As DNA, the CDR3 is TGTGCCTGGAGGACAGGGGGCTTGGTCACTGAAGCTTTCTTT.

The chain is built from TRBV6-5 and TRBJ1-5, with 9 bases identical to TRBD1. The CDR3 sequence is 15 residues long. Germline loops: CDR1 MNHEY, CDR2 SVGAGI. V was clipped by 8 bases and J by 0 bases; unmatched bases: 5. The CDR3 DNA is TGTGCCAGCGGACGACAGGGGGGTAGCAATCAGCCCCAGCATTTT. Translating it yields CASGRQGGSNQPQHF.

The genes are TRBV7-9 and TRBJ1-2; tentative D call: TRBD1 (5 bases). This CDR3 has 12 residues. Trimming shortened V by 5 bases and J by 6 bases, and 10 bases separated the two germline ends. Germline-derived CDR1 and CDR2 are SEHNR and FQNEAQ (reference sequence). In nucleotides, the CDR3 is TGTGCCAGCAGCCGCGGAGGGGATGGCTACACCTTC. This sequence encodes CASSRGGDGYTF.

The chain has TRBV2 and TRBJ1-4; D is perhaps TRBD1 (5 bases). Trimming took off 7 bases at V and 0 bases at J, with 12 bases between the two ends. The CDR3 totals 15 residues. Germline lookup yields CDR1 SNHLY and CDR2 FYNNEI. CDR3 amino acids: CASKLRGATNEKLFF. CDR3 in DNA: TGTGCCAGCAAGCTCCGGGGGGCAACTAATGAAAAACTGTTTTTT.

The V call is TRBV3-1 (or the pseudogene TRBV3-2), the J call TRBJ2-1; 13 positions agree with TRBD2. The CDR3 is 15 amino acids. V lost 1 base and J lost 9; bases outside the gene matches: 3. Per the germline V gene, CDR1 is LGHDT and CDR2 is YNNKEL (reference sequence). CDR3 sequence (DNA): TGTGCCAGCAGCCAAGGGACTAGCGGGGGTAGTGAGCAGTTCTTC. It yields the protein CASSQGTSGGSEQFF.

The genes are TRBV7-2 and TRBJ2-5; 9 bases fit TRBD2. This CDR3 spans 15 amino acids. CDR1 is SGHTA and CDR2 is FQGNSA in the germline V gene. V lost 8 bases, J lost 5 bases, and 12 bases stayed unmatched. The DNA of the CDR3 is TGTGCCAGCTCTAAAGGGACTAGCCGTTTGGAGACCCAGTACTTC. Translated: CASSKGTSRLETQYF.

The rearrangement joins TRBV19 to TRBJ2-7, with TRBD1 matching over 7 bases. Losses at the gene ends were 1 base for V and 5 bases for J; bases not matched to a gene: 5. The CDR3 spans 14 residues. Per germline, CDR1 LNHDA and CDR2 SQIVND (reference sequence). The DNA of the CDR3 is TGTGCCAGTAGTATAGGTACAGGGGCGGACGAGCAGTACTTC. Translation gives CASSIGTGADEQYF.

This CDR3 reads CASSPGLAVLSYEQYF. The CDR3 region has the DNA TGCGCCAGCTCACCGGGACTAGCGGTTCTCTCCTACGAGCAGTACTTC. The chain couples TRBV5-1 to TRBJ2-7, with 11 bases identical to TRBD2. Germline assignment: CDR1 SGHRS and CDR2 YFSETQ. The CDR3 is 16 amino acids. The V gene end was trimmed by 7 bases and the J gene end by 0 bases; junction bases not matched to a gene: 9. Filled out from reference TRBV5-1 and TRBJ2-7, the complete variable domain reads KAGVTQTPRYLIKTRGQQVTLSCSPISGHRSVSWYQQTPGQGLQFLFEYFSETQRNKGNFPGRFSGRQFSNSRSEMNVSTLELGDSALYLCASSPGLAVLSYEQYFGPGTRLTVT.

The sample holds one count of this clone. The rearrangement joins TRBV29-1 to TRBJ1-1; D uncertain. The V gene's germline CDR1 is SQVTM and CDR2 ANQGSEA. This CDR3 spans 13 amino acids. Trimming took 1 base from V and 2 from J, leaving 8 bases between them. The CDR3 protein is CSVEAEYNTEAFF. CDR3 nucleotide sequence: TGCAGCGTTGAAGCCGAGTATAACACTGAAGCTTTCTTT.